The source of this TCR beta chain is a study of CD8 T cells in ankylosing spondylitis. Overall study findings and caveats: Some of the motif variants had earlier been found in reactive arthritis patients' fluid and blood.

TCRdb redid the calling of the 5' RACE reads with MiXCR, one entry per CDR3 protein. The repertoire has nearly 350,000 distinct CDR3 sequences, roughly 14% of them found once; the top ten carry around 0.99%. This clonotype was seen only a few times. As yet, its antigen is unknown. Germline lookup yields CDR1 MGHRA and CDR2 YSYEKL. The ends were cut back, 3 bases at V and 0 bases at J, with 9 bases in the middle. CDR3 length: 15 residues. The TCR originated in a male donor with ankylosing spondylitis or in good health (not recorded which). Sequenced: blood, either unsorted or a sorted T cell fraction (not recorded which). The chain carries TRBV4-1 and TRBJ2-1; no firm D call. The DNA for the CDR3 is TGCGCCAGCAGCCAGGCCACCAGCTCCTACAATGAGCAGTTCTTC. This gives the protein CASSQATSSYNEQFF.